The following is a T cell receptor (beta chain) sequence with its context. At one boundary the junction diverges from the germline segment, which might be a read error. This record comes from a study of OX40 agonist ivuxolimab in advanced cancers. Profiled with immunoSEQ multiplex PCR; TCRdb holds only in-frame clones, not every one. The table has about 96,000 clones, 80% to 95% seen once. The CDR3 extends over 14 amino acids. Germline assignment: CDR1 SSHAT and CDR2 FNYEAQ (reference sequence). The sample consisted of CD4+ or CD8+ T cells sorted from blood, taken in a trial of the OX40 agonist ivuxolimab. The TCR sequence derives from an adult with an advanced solid tumor such as melanoma, head and neck, liver or kidney cancer. This sequence joins TRBV7-7 and TRBJ2-5; possible D gene TRBD1, 5 bases. CDR3 amino acids: CASSSTGAQETQYF. CDR3 DNA sequence: TGTGCTAGCAGCTCAACAGGAGCGCAAGAGACCCAGTACTTC. The full variable domain, completed using reference TRBV7-7 and TRBJ2-5, is GAGVSQSPRYKVTKRGQDVTLRCDPISSHATLYWYQQALGQGPEFLTYFNYEAQPDKSGLPSDRFSAERPEGSISTLTIQRTEQRDSAMYRCASSSTGAQETQYFGPGTRLLVL.